A selection of T cell receptor beta chains follows, all from one sample in a study of post-analysis software for immune sequencing data. TCRdb reprocessed the PCR reads via MiXCR and lists one record per CDR3 protein. The sample contains hundreds of thousands of distinct CDR3 sequences, 30% to 45% of which appear only once. The source material was blood. Every receptor here comes from a girl aged 10 to 17 with multiple sclerosis. The CDR3 runs from the conserved cysteine through the conserved F or W. The order of the fields is D gene, J gene, V gene, clone size, CDR3 protein, CDR3 DNA. A D gene is named only where the DNA matches it firmly. Clone size is shown for a subset of rows, as once, few, many or a class of expanded clone.

D: TRBD1; J: TRBJ1-5; V: TRBV12-3/TRBV12-4; size: .; CDR3: CASRETGNQPQHF; DNA: TGTGCCAGCAGAGAGACAGGGAATCAGCCCCAGCATTTT
D: TRBD1; J: TRBJ2-5; V: TRBV28; size: few; CDR3: CASSFPDDRGFQETQYF; DNA: TGTGCCAGCAGTTTCCCCGACGACAGGGGGTTCCAAGAGACCCAGTACTTC
D: .; J: TRBJ1-2; V: TRBV6-5; size: .; CDR3: CAGSYRSGDTLNYGYTF; DNA: TGTGCCGGCAGTTACAGGTCCGGAGACACTCTTAACTATGGCTACACCTTC
D: .; J: TRBJ2-5; V: TRBV7-9; size: .; CDR3: CAGSLAAEQETQYF; DNA: TGTGCCGGAAGCTTAGCCGCGGAGCAAGAGACCCAGTACTTC
D: TRBD1; J: TRBJ1-2; V: TRBV28; size: .; CDR3: CTSSQSSGQGAYGYTF; DNA: TGTACCAGCAGTCAGTCTTCCGGACAGGGGGCGTACGGCTACACCTTC
D: TRBD1; J: TRBJ2-7; V: TRBV5-1; size: .; CDR3: CASSLATGAAYEQYF; DNA: TGCGCCAGCAGCTTGGCTACAGGGGCGGCCTACGAGCAGTACTTC
D: .; J: TRBJ2-7; V: TRBV11-2; size: few; CDR3: CASSLGQGWEQYF; DNA: TGTGCCAGCAGCTTAGGCCAGGGGTGGGAGCAGTACTTC
D: .; J: TRBJ1-1; V: TRBV12-3/TRBV12-4; size: many; CDR3: CASSFGGQDEAFF; DNA: TGTGCCAGCAGTTTTGGGGGGCAGGATGAAGCTTTCTTT
D: .; J: TRBJ1-1; V: TRBV6-5; size: .; CDR3: CASSLSRVNTEAFF; DNA: TGTGCCAGCAGTTTAAGCAGGGTGAACACTGAAGCTTTCTTT
D: TRBD2; J: TRBJ2-3; V: TRBV5-1; size: many; CDR3: CASSPRSSGRASDTQYF; DNA: TGCGCCAGCAGCCCCCGGTCTAGCGGGAGGGCCAGTGATACGCAGTATTTT